The following is a TCR beta chain sequence with its context. The antigen it recognizes is unknown. Germline and junction disagree at one end, which may indicate a read error. The data are from a study of blood T cells in healthy people across ages (dated by TCRdb to between 2015 and 2016). About the investigation overall: In model experiments, roughly one uniquely barcoded TCR beta cDNA molecule per two T cells was captured by template switching. Age-related changes in TCR beta repertoire diversity were measured in the study by deep sequencing normalized with unique cDNA molecular identifiers. Donors were grouped into four age groups: young (average approximately 16 years), middle-aged (39), aged (around 60) and long-lived (approximately 82). To avoid experimental bias, donors of different ages were distributed randomly across sequencing lanes. Two additional independent replicas of 1 million unique cDNA reads from the same blood draw were analyzed for two donors (one aged 18 to 30 and one aged 80 or older).

Donors were 39 systemically healthy Caucasian individuals from Russia aged 6 to 90 years. Each donor gave 8.5 to 10 milliliters of peripheral blood, collected into EDTA-treated Vacutainer tubes. Ficoll-Paque density-gradient centrifugation was used to isolate PBMCs, with at least 7 million obtained per sample. Trizol reagent was used to extract total RNA from PBMCs, with at least 5.5 micrograms per sample. For every donor, flow cytometry on a PBMC aliquot measured the percentage of naive CD45RAhigh/CD27high T cells. Results and caveats for the whole study, not just this receptor: Total diversity estimates from one million sequenced T cells were considered lower bounds and underestimates. A strong correlation was found between observed TCR beta diversity and the percentage of naive T cells measured by flow cytometry. As age increased, observed TCR beta diversity per million T cells dropped in a roughly linear way, and a significant reduction was already evident by age about 36. The CMV infection status of donors was not known, potentially confounding age-related changes in expanded clonotypes. Conclusive comparison of naive and antigen-experienced compartments was prevented by the profiling of bulk unsorted PBMCs. Compared with the aged group, more naive CD4+ T cells, fewer expanded clones and increased TCR diversity were shown by the long-lived group, suggesting age selection.

Preparation of the library involved 5' RACE. Sequenced on an Illumina HiSeq 2500. A second PCR of 7 to 11 cycles was performed with a sample-barcoded 5' primer and a J-beta primer mix. Each TCR beta cDNA molecule received a unique molecular identifier from a template-switch 5' adaptor carrying 12 random nucleotides. Each sample yielded at least 3 million CDR3-containing paired-end reads. All of the RNA was converted into first-strand cDNA using the Mint cDNA synthesis kit, with a TRBC-specific oligonucleotide serving as the primer. Following uracil-DNA glycosylase treatment, all cDNA underwent a first 18-cycle PCR with the universal primers M1SS and BC2_uni_R. The authors' pipeline ran thus. Each sample was normalized by randomly selecting 1 million high-quality reads, each carrying a distinct molecular identifier. Reads with shared molecular identifiers were discarded instead of being binned into consensus sequences. MiTCR, with a Q25 quality threshold and the strictest error-elimination algorithm, was used for CDR3 identification, clonotype clustering and error correction. A nonparametric unseen species model using Euler transformation provided a lower-bound estimate of total TCR beta diversity. TCRdb reprocessing: public reads trimmed at Q25 with fastp, clones called with MiXCR, in-frame beta chains kept. Identical CDR3 protein sequences are pooled into one entry, listed with their most common genes and DNA. The V and J calls shown here were made by TCRdb, not taken from the authors' results. Across this sample there are about 970,000 distinct CDR3 sequences, with roughly 51% seen only once. In total, the top ten clones hold about 20% of the sample.

Inclusive of the bounding cysteine and phenylalanine, the CDR3 is 12 residues long. Only the CDR3 region is kept as DNA, spanning 36 bases read in frame from base 1. For CDR1 and CDR2, the germline V gene (reference sequence) lists DFQATT and SNEGSKA. Source material: blood. The V gene is TRBV20-1 and the J gene is TRBJ1-5; perhaps TRBD1 is the D gene, with 5 bases matching. This TCR was recovered from a woman aged 60-75 years in good health. The CDR3 reads as follows: CGAREGNQPQHF. The nucleotide sequence is TGCGGTGCTAGAGAGGGGAACCAACCCCAGCATTTT.